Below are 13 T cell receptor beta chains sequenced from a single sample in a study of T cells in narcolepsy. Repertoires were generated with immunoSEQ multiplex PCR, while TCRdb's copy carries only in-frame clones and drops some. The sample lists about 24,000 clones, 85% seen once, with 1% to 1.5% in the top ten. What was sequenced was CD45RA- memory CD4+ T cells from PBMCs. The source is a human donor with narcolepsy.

CDR3 nucleotides: TGTGCCAGTAGTAACGGACTAGCCGCGGATACGCAGTATTTT. Its protein is CASSNGLAADTQYF. The J gene is TRBJ2-3, the V gene TRBV19, with TRBD2 matching 8 bases. Looked up from germline, CDR1 is LNHDA and CDR2 is SQIVND (reference sequence). This CDR3 has 14 amino acids. Trimming at V came to 4 bases and at J to 6 bases, leaving 6 bases not matched to a gene.

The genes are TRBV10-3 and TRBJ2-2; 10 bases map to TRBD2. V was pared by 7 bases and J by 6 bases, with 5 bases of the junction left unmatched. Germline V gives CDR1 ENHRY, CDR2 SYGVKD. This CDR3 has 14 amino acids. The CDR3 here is CAITSGRAPGELFF. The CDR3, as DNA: TGTGCCATCACGAGCGGGAGGGCCCCCGGGGAGCTGTTTTTT.

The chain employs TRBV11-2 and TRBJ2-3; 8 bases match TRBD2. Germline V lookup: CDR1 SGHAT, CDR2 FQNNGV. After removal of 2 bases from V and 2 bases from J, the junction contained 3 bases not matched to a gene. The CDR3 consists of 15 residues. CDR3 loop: CASSLTGRDTDTQYF. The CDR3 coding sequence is TGTGCCAGCAGCTTAACCGGGAGGGACACAGATACGCAGTATTTT.

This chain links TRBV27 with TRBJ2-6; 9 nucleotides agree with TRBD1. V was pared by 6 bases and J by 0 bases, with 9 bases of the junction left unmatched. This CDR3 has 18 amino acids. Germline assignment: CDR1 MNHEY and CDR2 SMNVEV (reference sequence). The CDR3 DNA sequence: TGTGCCAGCAGACGAACAGGGGGCGGGCTCTCTGGGGCCAACGTCCTGACTTTC. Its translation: CASRRTGGGLSGANVLTF. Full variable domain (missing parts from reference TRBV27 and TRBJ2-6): EAQVTQNPRYLITVTGKKLTVTCSQNMNHEYMSWYRQDPGLGLRQIYYSMNVEVTDKGDVPEGYKVSRKEKRNFPLILESPSPNQTSLYFCASRRTGGGLSGANVLTFGAGSRLTVL.

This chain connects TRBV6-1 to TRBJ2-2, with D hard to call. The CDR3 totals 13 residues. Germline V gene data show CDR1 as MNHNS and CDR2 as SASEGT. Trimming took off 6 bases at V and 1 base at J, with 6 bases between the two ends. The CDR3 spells CASRAGNTGELFF. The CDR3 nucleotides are TGTGCCAGCAGGGCAGGGAACACCGGGGAGCTGTTTTTT.

CDR3 DNA sequence: TGTGCCACCAGCAGACCTATGGGAGGGACCCAGTACTTC. Translating it yields CATSRPMGGTQYF. The chain uses TRBV15 and TRBJ2-5, with D possibly being TRBD2 (6 bases). The CDR3 totals 13 residues. V lost 2 bases and J 7 bases, leaving 11 bases between the germline ends. Germline V gene sequence: CDR1 LNHNV, CDR2 YYDKDF (reference sequence). Together with reference TRBV15 and TRBJ2-5, the CDR3 gives the full variable domain: DAMVIQNPRYQVTQFGKPVTLSCSQTLNHNVMYWYQQKSSQAPKLLFHYYDKDFNNEADTPDNFQSRRPNTSFCFLDIRSPGLGDTAMYLCATSRPMGGTQYFGPGTRLLVL.

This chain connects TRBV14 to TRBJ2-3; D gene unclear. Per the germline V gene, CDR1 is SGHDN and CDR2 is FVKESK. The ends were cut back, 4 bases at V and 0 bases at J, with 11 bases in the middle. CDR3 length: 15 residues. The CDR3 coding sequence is TGTGCCAGCAGCCCACTTATCTTGAGCACAGATACGCAGTATTTT. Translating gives CASSPLILSTDTQYF.

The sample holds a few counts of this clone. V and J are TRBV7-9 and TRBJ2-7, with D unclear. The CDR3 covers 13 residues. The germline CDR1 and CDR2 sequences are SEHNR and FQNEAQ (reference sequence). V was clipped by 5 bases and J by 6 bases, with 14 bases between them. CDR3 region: CASSMLVGPEQYF. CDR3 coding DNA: TGTGCCAGCAGCATGCTCGTGGGCCCCGAGCAGTACTTC.

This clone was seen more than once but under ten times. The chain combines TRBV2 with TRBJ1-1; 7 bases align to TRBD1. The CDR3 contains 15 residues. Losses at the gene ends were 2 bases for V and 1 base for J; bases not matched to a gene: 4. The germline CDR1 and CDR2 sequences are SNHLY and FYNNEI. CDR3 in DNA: TGTGCCAGCAGTGAACCGGGACAGTCGAACACTGAAGCTTTCTTT. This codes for CASSEPGQSNTEAFF.

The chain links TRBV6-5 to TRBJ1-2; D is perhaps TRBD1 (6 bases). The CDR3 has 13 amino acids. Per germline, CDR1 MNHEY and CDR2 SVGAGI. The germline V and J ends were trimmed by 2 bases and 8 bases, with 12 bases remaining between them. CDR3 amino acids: CASSYQGTYGYTF. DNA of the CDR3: TGTGCCAGCAGTTACCAGGGGACGTACGGCTACACCTTC.

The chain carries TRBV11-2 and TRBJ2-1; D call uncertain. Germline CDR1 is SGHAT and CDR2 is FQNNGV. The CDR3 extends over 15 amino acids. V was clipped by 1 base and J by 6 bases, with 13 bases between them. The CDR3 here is CASSLGTLPLNEQFF. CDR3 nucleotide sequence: TGTGCCAGCAGCTTAGGTACTCTACCGCTCAATGAGCAGTTCTTC. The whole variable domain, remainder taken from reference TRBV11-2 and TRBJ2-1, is EAGVAQSPRYKIIEKRQSVAFWCNPISGHATLYWYQQILGQGPKLLIQFQNNGVVDDSQLPKDRFSAERLKGVDSTLKIQPAKLEDSAVYLCASSLGTLPLNEQFFGPGTRLTVL.

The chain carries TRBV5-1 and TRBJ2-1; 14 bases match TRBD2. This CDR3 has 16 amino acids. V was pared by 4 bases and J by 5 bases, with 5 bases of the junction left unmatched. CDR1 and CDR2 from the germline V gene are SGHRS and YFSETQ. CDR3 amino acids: CASSDRLAGGNNEQFF. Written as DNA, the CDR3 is TGCGCCAGCAGCGACCGACTAGCGGGAGGGAACAATGAGCAGTTCTTC.

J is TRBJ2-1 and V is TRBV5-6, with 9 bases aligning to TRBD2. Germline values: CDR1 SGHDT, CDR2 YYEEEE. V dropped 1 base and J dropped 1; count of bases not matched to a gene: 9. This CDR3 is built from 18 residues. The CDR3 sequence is CASSLSSGSIRSYNEQFF. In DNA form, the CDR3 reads TGTGCCAGCAGCTTGAGTAGCGGGAGTATTAGGTCCTACAATGAGCAGTTCTTC.